Given below is one TCR beta chain in context. Its antigen is not known. Germline loops: CDR1 SGHAT, CDR2 FQNNGV. Trimming removed 5 bases from V and 1 base from J; junction bases left unmatched: 9. CDR3 size: 16 residues. The data are from a study of cytomegalovirus exposure and HLA in healthy donors. Study-wide results and limits: In a later analysis, productive TCRs from donors in an Asian-associated ancestry cluster reportedly carried fewer N-insertions than the cohort mean. The study put under 200 TCR beta chains on its list as cytomegalovirus-associated. Most likely, a cluster of highly shared sequence variants arose as a sequencing artifact. Most TCR sequences were rare, but some public TCRs occurred in many donors.

PCR amplification relied on 60 Vbeta primers (plus 13 Jbeta primers). Some clones are missing from TCRdb's copy, which holds only in-frame ones; the method was immunoSEQ multiplex PCR. The table has 100,000 to 150,000 clones, roughly 85% seen once. The sample taken for sequencing was PBMCs. This chain joins TRBV11-2 and TRBJ2-5; 8 bases match TRBD2. The clonotype comes from a middle-aged woman in good health and CMV-seropositive. CDR3 nucleotides: TGTGCCAGCAGCCCCGGTATTAGCGGGGCCCAAGAGACCCAGTACTTC. It is translated as CASSPGISGAQETQYF.